A single sample is the source of the 19 T cell receptor beta chains below, sequenced in a study of T cell repertoires in cytomegalovirus infection. TCRdb itself ran the reads through MiXCR, one entry per CDR3 protein. The sample contains about 300,000 distinct CDR3 sequences, approximately 10% of which appear only once. Sequenced material: PBMCs. Source of these receptors: a human donor in good health (CMV status not recorded). Some clones in this sample may be carry-over from other donors' samples.

This clonotype was detected a few times. CDR3 in amino acids: CASTDTWTVSINSPLHF. Written as DNA, the CDR3 is TGTGCCAGCACCGATACTTGGACAGTTTCGATTAATTCACCCCTCCACTTT. The chain has TRBV2 and TRBJ1-6, with D possibly being TRBD1 (6 bases). Trimming removed 7 bases from V and 6 bases from J, with 22 bases in between. CDR3 length: 17 residues. Germline V gives CDR1 SNHLY, CDR2 FYNNEI.

The table lists this clonotype with many counts. V usage is TRBV5-8 and J usage is TRBJ2-5; D gene unclear. CDR1 is SGHTS, CDR2 YDEGEE, per germline. The CDR3 is 12 amino acids. Trimming took off 0 bases at V and 7 bases at J, with 7 bases between the two ends. CDR3 sequence reads: CASSLEEWTQYF. DNA of the CDR3: TGTGCCAGCAGCTTGGAAGAATGGACCCAGTACTTC.

The rearrangement uses TRBV2 and TRBJ2-1; 8 bases line up with TRBD2. Trimming took 4 bases from V and 3 from J; bases not matched to a gene: 2. The CDR3 spans 14 residues. Per the germline V gene, CDR1 is SNHLY and CDR2 is FYNNEI. CDR3 sequence (DNA): TGTGCCAGCAGTGCAAGCGGGGGCTACAATGAGCAGTTCTTC. It encodes CASSASGGYNEQFF.

A word on this clonotype: A much larger clone lies a single base off, so this may be a read error. The V and J genes are TRBV2 and TRBJ2-1, with TRBD2 matching over 10 bases. CDR3 length: 14 residues. J was trimmed by 8 bases and V by 8 bases; bases with no gene match: 9. The germline gives CDR1 SNHLY, CDR2 FYNNEI. CDR3 residues: CASDWTSGGDEQFF. In DNA form, the CDR3 reads TGTGCCAGCGACTGGACTAGCGGCGGGGATGAGCAGTTCTTC.

This chain joins TRBV25-1 and TRBJ1-2; a weak D match, TRBD1 (6 bases). In germline, CDR1 is MGHDK, CDR2 SYGVNS. Trimming shortened V by 1 base and J by 6 bases, and 15 bases separated the two germline ends. This CDR3 comprises 15 residues. In nucleotides, the CDR3 is TGTGCCAGCAGTGAATTAGTAGGGGGAGTGGATGGCTACACCTTC. It encodes CASSELVGGVDGYTF.

The chain is built from TRBV19 and TRBJ1-1, with TRBD1 matching 8 bases. Germline V lookup: CDR1 LNHDA, CDR2 SQIVND (reference sequence). The CDR3 is 15 residues long. The trim removed 3 bases at V and 10 bases at J, leaving 13 bases unmatched. CDR3 DNA sequence: TGTGCCAGTAGTATGCAGGGGGCGAATGGGGCGGGAGCTTTCTTT. This sequence encodes CASSMQGANGAGAFF. Using reference TRBV19 and TRBJ1-1 for the parts outside the CDR3, the full variable domain is DGGITQSPKYLFRKEGQNVTLSCEQNLNHDAMYWYRQDPGQGLRLIYYSQIVNDFQKGDIAEGYSVSREKKESFPLTVTSAQKNPTAFYLCASSMQGANGAGAFFGQGTRLTVV.

In regard to this clonotype: A read error may be the cause here, since a much bigger clone is one base away. The V and J genes are TRBV20-1 and TRBJ1-5; D gene ambiguous. The germline V gene has CDR1 DFQATT and CDR2 SNEGSKA (reference sequence). With 6 bases removed from V and 6 bases from J, the gap between germline ends came to 18 bases. The CDR3 spans 14 residues. CDR3 nucleotides: TGCAGTGCCGAGGAATGGGGAGTGGGTCAGCCCCAGCATTTT. Its protein product is CSAEEWGVGQPQHF.

There are many counts of this clonotype. The gene calls are TRBV15 and TRBJ2-7; 8 nucleotides agree with TRBD1. This CDR3 has 15 residues. J lost 6 bases, V lost 1 base, and 8 bases had no gene match. Per germline, CDR1 LNHNV and CDR2 YYDKDF (reference sequence). Written as DNA, the CDR3 is TGTGCCACCAGCAGAGGCAGGGGGCTGGATAGCGAGCAGTACTTC. Protein: CATSRGRGLDSEQYF. Full variable domain (remainder filled in from reference TRBV15 and TRBJ2-7): DAMVIQNPRYQVTQFGKPVTLSCSQTLNHNVMYWYQQKSSQAPKLLFHYYDKDFNNEADTPDNFQSRRPNTSFCFLDIRSPGLGDTAMYLCATSRGRGLDSEQYFGPGTRLTVT.

The table lists this clonotype with many counts. The V gene is TRBV28, the J gene TRBJ2-7; D is unclear. Germline-derived CDR1 and CDR2 are MDHEN and SYDVKM. The V end was cut by 2 bases, the J end by 3 bases, with 8 bases between. This CDR3 contains 13 residues. In DNA, the CDR3 is TGTGCCAGCAGTTTAGGTGGGATCTACGAGCAGTACGTC. Amino acid sequence: CASSLGGIYEQYV.

This clonotype was found many times. This chain connects TRBV5-1 to TRBJ2-7; possible D gene TRBD2, 6 bases. Trimming cost V 0 bases and J 6 bases, with 10 bases left between them. The CDR3 extends over 13 amino acids. Per the germline V gene, CDR1 is SGHRS and CDR2 is YFSETQ. Here the CDR3 reads CASSLAEGGEQYF. Written as DNA, the CDR3 is TGCGCCAGCAGCTTGGCCGAGGGAGGCGAGCAGTACTTC.

This clonotype has a count of ten or more. The chain links TRBV24-1 to TRBJ2-5; a weak D match, TRBD2 (6 bases). This CDR3 is 13 amino acids long. Trimming shortened V by 5 bases and J by 4 bases, and 10 bases separated the two germline ends. Germline values: CDR1 KGHDR, CDR2 SFDVKD. The CDR3 sequence: CATSAPGVETQYF. CDR3 DNA sequence: TGTGCCACCAGTGCACCGGGGGTAGAGACCCAGTACTTC.

The table lists this clonotype with many counts. This rearrangement joins TRBV12-3 or TRBV12-4 to TRBJ1-1, with TRBD1 as a possible D gene (6 bases). The CDR3 is 14 residues long. The germline V and J ends were trimmed by 6 bases and 5 bases, with 16 bases remaining between them. The CDR3 reads CASRRTARRTEAFF. CDR3 coding DNA: TGTGCCAGCAGAAGGACAGCAAGGCGGACTGAAGCTTTCTTT.

A few counts support this clonotype. The chain has TRBV5-1 and TRBJ2-3; TRBD1 is a possible D gene (6 bases). Germline loops: CDR1 SGHRS, CDR2 YFSETQ. The CDR3 totals 16 residues. V was clipped by 4 bases and J by 2 bases, with 17 bases between them. The CDR3 region is CASSIAGVTATDTQYF. The CDR3 nucleotides read TGCGCCAGCAGCATAGCAGGGGTTACGGCCACAGATACGCAGTATTTT.

This clonotype was recorded at least ten times. The V call is TRBV12-3 or TRBV12-4, the J call TRBJ1-2; the D is unclear. The CDR3 is 14 residues long. Trimming removed 5 bases from V and 4 bases from J, with 14 bases in between. The DNA for the CDR3 is TGTGCCAGCAGTAACCGGGCCCCCCGCTATGGCTACACCTTC. This codes for CASSNRAPRYGYTF.

This clonotype was seen at least ten times. The chain recombines TRBV7-3 with TRBJ2-2, with D perhaps matching TRBD2 (7 bases). This CDR3 region has 15 residues. The V gene lost 5 bases and the J gene lost 7 bases, with 17 bases spanning the gap. CDR1 is SGHTA and CDR2 is FQGTGA in the germline V gene. The CDR3 DNA is TGTGCCAGCAGCCAAAGGGGGGGCCGCGACGGGGAGCTGTTTTTT. Protein product: CASSQRGGRDGELFF.

This clonotype showed up many times. This chain uses TRBV7-9 with TRBJ1-2; D not resolved. Germline V lookup: CDR1 SEHNR, CDR2 FQNEAQ (reference sequence). Trimming removed 2 bases from V and 6 bases from J, with 4 bases in between. CDR3 length: 11 amino acids. The CDR3 is CASSLYDGYTF. As DNA, the CDR3 is TGTGCCAGCAGCTTATATGATGGCTACACCTTC.

This clonotype showed up just a few times. J is TRBJ2-5 and V is TRBV2, with 8 bases that match TRBD1. V shed 10 bases and J 1 base; nucleotides not matched to a gene: 5. CDR1 and CDR2 (germline): SNHLY, FYNNEI. There are 13 residues in the CDR3. The CDR3 DNA reads TGTGCCATTCAGGGGGCCTTCCAAGAGACCCAGTACTTC. It yields the protein CAIQGAFQETQYF.

This clonotype came up many times. CDR3 sequence: CASSLTSGAYEQYV. In DNA form, the CDR3 reads TGTGCCAGCAGCCTGACTAGCGGGGCCTACGAGCAGTACGTC. The rearrangement uses TRBV7-2 and TRBJ2-7, with TRBD2 matching 11 bases. Trimming cost V 5 bases and J 2 bases; bases outside gene matches: 2. The CDR3 runs to 14 residues. Germline V lookup: CDR1 SGHTA, CDR2 FQGNSA.

The V and J genes are TRBV20-1 and TRBJ1-2; D unclear. CDR1 is DFQATT, CDR2 SNEGSKA, per germline (reference sequence). V was clipped by 3 bases and J by 6 bases, with 14 bases between them. This CDR3 contains 13 residues. CDR3: CSARSGLDHGYTF. CDR3 in DNA: TGCAGTGCTAGGAGTGGCCTTGACCATGGCTACACCTTC.